Below are 9 T cell receptor beta chains sequenced from a single sample in a study of blood T cell repertoires in COVID-19. Method: immunoSEQ multiplex PCR; TCRdb's copy keeps in-frame clones and lacks some. The data contain 400,000 to 500,000 clones, 88% of them singletons. Material: PBMCs or T cells enriched from blood (not recorded which). Receptors originate from a woman aged 18-35 years who had been exposed to COVID-19.

About this clone itself: The same CDR3 also results from other DNA sequences found in this sample. The rearrangement links TRBV18 to TRBJ2-7, with TRBD1 identical over 9 bases. The CDR3 is made up of 14 amino acids. CDR1 and CDR2 from the germline V gene are KGHSH and LQKENI. V lost 6 bases, J lost 2 bases, and 5 bases stayed unmatched. In DNA, the CDR3 is TGTGCCAGCTCTCCCGGGACAGGGACCTACGAGCAGTACTTC. Amino acid sequence: CASSPGTGTYEQYF.

The V call is TRBV13, the J call TRBJ2-1, with 11 bases lining up with TRBD2. Germline V gene sequence: CDR1 PRHDT, CDR2 FYEKMQ (reference sequence). After removal of 4 bases from V and 3 bases from J, the junction contained 8 bases not matched to a gene. The CDR3 contains 17 residues. The CDR3 is CASSSSLAGDFYNEQFF. In nucleotides, the CDR3 is TGTGCCAGCAGCTCATCACTAGCGGGAGACTTCTACAATGAGCAGTTCTTC.

The V gene is TRBV7-3, the J gene TRBJ2-2; D is unresolved. V shed 1 base and J shed 7 bases, with 7 bases lying between them. Per germline, CDR1 SGHTA and CDR2 FQGTGA. CDR3 size: 13 residues. The CDR3 sequence is CASSLRPGGELFF. The CDR3 nucleotides read TGTGCCAGCAGCTTAAGACCAGGCGGGGAGCTGTTTTTT.

The chain joins TRBV25-1 to TRBJ2-7, with D possibly matching TRBD2 (6 bases). This CDR3 is built from 14 residues. Trimming cost V 6 bases and J 0 bases, with 12 bases left between them. The germline V gene encodes CDR1 MGHDK and CDR2 SYGVNS. The chain's CDR3 is CASSQDGSSYEQYF. The CDR3 DNA reads TGTGCCAGCAGCCAAGACGGGAGCTCCTACGAGCAGTACTTC.

The CDR3 DNA is TGCGCCAGCAGCTTCGGACAGGGGATGCAAGAGACCCAGTACTTC. It encodes CASSFGQGMQETQYF. This chain uses TRBV5-1 with TRBJ2-5; TRBD1 matches at 9 bases. Trimming removed 2 bases from V and 2 bases from J; junction bases left unmatched: 4. Germline CDR1 is SGHRS and CDR2 is YFSETQ. The CDR3 length is 15 residues.

This clone occurred once. The chain links TRBV28 to TRBJ2-7; 7 bases agree with TRBD1. Germline V gives CDR1 MDHEN, CDR2 SYDVKM. Trimming removed 5 bases from V and 0 bases from J; junction bases left unmatched: 4. The CDR3 length is 14 residues. The CDR3 here is CASSTRDSSYEQYF. The CDR3 DNA sequence: TGTGCCAGCAGTACCCGGGACAGCTCCTACGAGCAGTACTTC.

The gene calls are TRBV3-1 (or the pseudogene TRBV3-2) and TRBJ1-1; no definite D call. Germline CDR1 reads LGHDT; CDR2 reads YNNKEL (reference sequence). V was clipped by 4 bases and J by 1 base, with 10 bases between them. The CDR3 loop spans 14 amino acids. The CDR3 spells CASSRVAGNTEAFF. The DNA of the CDR3 is TGTGCCAGCAGCCGGGTTGCAGGGAACACTGAAGCTTTCTTT.

This clone was seen a handful of times. V and J are TRBV27 and TRBJ1-3; 9 bases are shared with TRBD1. Germline trimming cut 5 bases from V and 4 bases from J; bases unmatched to any gene: 9. Germline-derived CDR1 and CDR2 are MNHEY and SMNVEV (reference sequence). The CDR3 runs to 16 residues. The CDR3 DNA reads TGTGCCAGCAGTGGACAACAGGGGGCGAGGGGAAACACCATATATTTT. Residues: CASSGQQGARGNTIYF.

This rearrangement joins TRBV4-3 to TRBJ2-7, with D tentatively TRBD1 (6 bases). The germline gives CDR1 LGHNA, CDR2 YSLEER. V was pared by 0 bases and J by 2 bases, with 23 bases between. CDR3 length: 19 residues. CDR3 loop: CASSQDRIDRSLITYEQYF. The DNA for the CDR3 is TGCGCCAGCAGCCAAGACCGAATTGACAGGTCCCTAATTACCTACGAGCAGTACTTC.